The source of this T cell receptor (beta chain) is a study of PD-1 blockade in mismatch repair-deficient tumors. Findings and limits, study-wide: Rapid post-treatment expansion, then contraction, generally preceding radiologic response, marked tumor-resident clones.

V dropped 2 bases and J dropped 2; count of bases not matched to a gene: 16. Germline values: CDR1 MGHRA, CDR2 YSYEKL. This CDR3 contains 19 residues. TCRdb's copy holds only in-frame clones and misses some; the assay was immunoSEQ multiplex PCR. Here the sample spans 120,000 or so clones, about 86% being singletons. Of note for this clone: Its antigen is as yet unknown.

The TCR comes from an adult with mismatch repair-deficient cancer. The sequences come from peripheral blood, collected 44 weeks after starting pembrolizumab. This chain connects TRBV4-1 to TRBJ1-1; 8 bases are shared with TRBD1. The chain's CDR3 is CASSQLNYRGGYRNTEAFF. For the CDR3, the DNA is TGCGCCAGCAGCCAATTAAACTACAGGGGGGGTTATAGAAACACTGAAGCTTTCTTT.